A selection of T cell receptor delta chains follows, all from one sample in a study of Vδ1+ human thymocytes. TCRdb used CATT to re-call clones from the multiplex PCR reads. The sample includes roughly 50,000 delta-chain clones, about 16% seen only once; the top ten take about 0.5%. Sequencing used Vdelta1+ gamma-delta thymocytes from the thymus. The receptors originated from a boy younger than two who had congenital heart surgery. The CDR3 runs from the conserved cysteine through the conserved F or W. Fields, in order: D gene, V gene, clone size, J gene, CDR3 protein, CDR3 DNA. The D gene is left open where the match is weak. Part of the rows lack a size; the others show once, few, many or a class for expanded clones.

TRDD3	TRDV1	few	TRDJ1	CALGALLGTYTDKLIF	TGTGCTCTTGGGGCATTACTGGGGACGTACACCGATAAACTCATCTTT
NA	TRDV1	few	TRDJ1	CALGERGKTPGAGTDKLIF	TGTGCTCTTGGGGAACGGGGTAAAACGCCTGGGGCGGGCACCGATAAACTCATCTTT
TRDD3	TRDV1	NA	TRDJ1	CALGEIFRFLDGTGGSYTDKLIF	TGTGCTCTTGGGGAAATTTTTAGGTTCCTAGACGGTACTGGGGGATCCTACACCGATAAACTCATCTTT
TRDD3	TRDV2	NA	TRDJ1	CACDWPGDTDKLIF	TGTGCCTGTGACTGGCCGGGGGATACCGATAAACTCATCTTT
TRDD3	TRDV2	few	TRDJ1	CACEGYWGIRVRRQRTENQGNLIF	TGTGCCTGTGAAGGGTACTGGGGGATACGCGTGAGACGCCAGAGGACTGAAAACCAAGGAAACCTCATCTTT
NA	TRDV2	medium-sized	TRDJ1	CACARDMSTDKLIF	TGTGCCTGTGCGAGGGATATGAGCACCGATAAACTCATCTTT
TRDD3	TRDV1	NA	TRDJ1	CALGPLRTGGSRTDKLIF	TGTGCTCTTGGGCCACTACGTACTGGGGGATCGAGGACCGATAAACTCATCTTT
TRDD3	TRDV1	few	TRDJ1	CALGEDSLLGDNRADKLIF	TGTGCTCTTGGGGAAGATTCGTTACTGGGGGATAATAGAGCCGATAAACTCATCTTT
TRDD3	TRDV1	few	TRDJ1	CALGGPPHWGMDKLIF	TGTGCTCTTGGGGGCCCTCCGCACTGGGGGATGGATAAACTCATCTTT
TRDD3	TRDV1	NA	TRDJ1	CALGEGPGLQWVYLTGGFMRYTDKLIF	TGTGCTCTTGGGGAAGGACCGGGGTTGCAGTGGGTCTACTTAACTGGGGGATTCATGAGGTACACCGATAAACTCATCTTT
TRDD3	TRDV1	few	TRDJ1	CALGELALRLGVMYTDKLIF	TGTGCTCTTGGGGAACTAGCGTTACGACTGGGGGTCATGTACACCGATAAACTCATCTTT
NA	TRDV1	NA	TRDJ1	CALGECPEFVSRVSDKLIF	TGTGCTCTTGGGGAGTGTCCAGAATTCGTATCTCGGGTAAGCGATAAACTCATCTTT
TRDD3	TRDV1	NA	TRDJ1	CALGEGLPPGTGGPRGQYTDKLIF	TGTGCTCTTGGGGAAGGCCTTCCCCCAGGTACTGGGGGGCCCCGGGGTCAGTACACCGATAAACTCATCTTT
TRDD3	TRDV1	few	TRDJ1	CALGETGSRLGIRFLGEVILIF	TGTGCTCTTGGGGAAACGGGTTCCCGCCTGGGGATACGTTTCCTGGGAGAGGTAATACTCATCTTT
TRDD3	TRDV1	NA	TRDJ1	CALGELFLRPLLGALDKLIF	TGTGCTCTTGGGGAACTTTTCCTCCGCCCCTTACTGGGGGCCCTCGATAAACTCATCTTT
TRDD3	TRDV1	NA	TRDJ1	CALVSLPTGGYTDKLIF	TGTGCTCTTGTCTCCCTACCCACCGGGGGATACACCGATAAACTCATCTTT
NA	TRDV1	NA	TRDJ1	CALGELGTWPWVGADKLIF	TGTGCTCTTGGGGAACTTGGTACGTGGCCTTGGGTCGGCGCCGATAAACTCATCTTT
NA	TRDV1	NA	TRDJ1	CALGEHRGNLYTDKLIF	TGTGCTCTTGGGGAACATCGGGGGAACCTGTACACCGATAAACTCATCTTT
TRDD3	TRDV1	NA	TRDJ1	CALGEPLLVEYWGRLGYTDKLIF	TGTGCTCTTGGGGAACCGCTTTTGGTTGAGTACTGGGGGAGGCTAGGGTACACCGATAAACTCATCTTT
TRDD3	TRDV1	NA	TRDJ1	CALGVHTGAYTDKLIF	TGTGCTCTTGGGGTCCATACTGGGGCCTACACCGATAAACTCATCTTT
NA	TRDV1	NA	TRDJ1	CALGELLFPYDKLIF	TGTGCTCTTGGGGAACTCCTTTTTCCATACGATAAACTCATCTTT
TRDD3	TRDV3	NA	TRDJ1	CAFSWGQIKYTDKLIF	TGTGCCTTTAGCTGGGGGCAAATTAAGTACACCGATAAACTCATCTTT
TRDD2	TRDV1	few	TRDJ2	CALGPLPTLLALTAQLFF	TGTGCTCTTGGGCCACTTCCTACGTTACTGGCATTGACAGCACAACTCTTCTTT
TRDD3	TRDV1	few	TRDJ1	CALGELRSEYWGFPSYTDKLIF	TGTGCTCTTGGGGAACTTCGTTCCGAGTACTGGGGGTTCCCCTCGTACACCGATAAACTCATCTTT
TRDD3	TRDV1	few	TRDJ1	CALGELPYTVWGGSDKLIF	TGTGCTCTTGGGGAACTACCCTACACCGTATGGGGGGGATCCGATAAACTCATCTTT
TRDD3	TRAV29/DV5	few	TRDJ1	CAAIFRWGITDKLIF	TGTGCAGCAATTTTCCGCTGGGGGATTACCGATAAACTCATCTTT
TRDD3	TRDV1	NA	TRDJ1	CALGDHFPSLGDTDKLIF	TGTGCTCTTGGGGATCACTTCCCCTCACTGGGGGATACCGATAAACTCATCTTT
TRDD2	TRDV1	few	TRDJ1	CALGSRSYKPSTDKLIF	TGTGCTCTTGGGAGCCGTTCCTACAAGCCGTCCACCGATAAACTCATCTTT
TRDD2	TRDV1	NA	TRDJ1	CALGERRTSYIKLPFTDKLIF	TGTGCTCTTGGGGAACGGAGAACTTCCTACATAAAGTTGCCCTTCACCGATAAACTCATCTTT
NA	TRDV1	NA	TRDJ1	CALGSSKRGLKLDRLIF	TGTGCTCTTGGATCCTCGAAACGGGGGCTCAAGCTCGATAGACTCATCTTT
TRDD3	TRDV1	NA	TRDJ1	CALGDYGGYAVKLIF	TGTGCTCTTGGGGATTACGGGGGATACGCAGTTAAACTCATCTTT
NA	TRDV1	NA	TRDJ1	CALGDPIMPPLLGRLIF	TGTGCTCTTGGGGATCCCATTATGCCCCCACTACTGGGAAGGCTCATCTTT
TRDD3	TRDV2	many	TRDJ2	CACDTGAGNGGALTAQLFF	TGTGCCTGTGACACCGGGGCAGGGAATGGGGGAGCTTTGACAGCACAACTCTTCTTT
NA	TRDV1	few	TRDJ1	CALGEFTEYTDKLIF	TGTGCTCTTGGGGAATTTACTGAGTACACCGATAAACTCATCTTT
TRDD3	TRDV1	few	TRDJ1	CALGELVIWLGDTIRDKLIF	TGTGCTCTTGGGGAACTAGTAATTTGGCTGGGGGATACTATTAGAGATAAACTCATCTTT
NA	TRDV1	NA	TRDJ1	CALGDRPSHGDYTDKLIF	TGTGCTCTTGGGGACCGCCCATCCCATGGGGATTACACCGATAAACTCATCTTT
NA	TRDV1	few	TRDJ1	CALGSLAFLRVWGNPTDKLIF	TGTGCTCTTGGGTCCCTGGCCTTCCTACGTGTCTGGGGGAATCCTACCGATAAACTCATCTTT